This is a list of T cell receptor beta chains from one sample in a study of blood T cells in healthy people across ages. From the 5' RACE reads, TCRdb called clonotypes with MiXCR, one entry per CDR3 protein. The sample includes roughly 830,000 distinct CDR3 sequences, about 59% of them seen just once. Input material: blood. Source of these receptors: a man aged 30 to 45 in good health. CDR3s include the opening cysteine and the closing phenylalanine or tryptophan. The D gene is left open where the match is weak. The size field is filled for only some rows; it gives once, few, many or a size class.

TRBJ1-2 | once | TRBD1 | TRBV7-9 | TGTGCCAGCAGGTTGGACAGGGGGACGACTGGCTACACCTTC | CASRLDRGTTGYTF
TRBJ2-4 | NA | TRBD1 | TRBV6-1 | TGTGCCAGCAGTTGGACAGGGGGAAACATTCAGTACTTC | CASSWTGGNIQYF
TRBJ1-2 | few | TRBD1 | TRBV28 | TGTGTCCACACCGGGACAGGGGCGGTTGGCTACACCTTC | CVHTGTGAVGYTF
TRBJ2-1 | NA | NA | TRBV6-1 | TGTGCCAGCAGAGGGGGAGGGGCAAGGAACCCCTACAATGAGCAGTTCTTC | CASRGGGARNPYNEQFF
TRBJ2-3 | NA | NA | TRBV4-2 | TGTGCCAGCAGCCACCCGCCGGCCCCCACCACAGATACGCAGTATTTT | CASSHPPAPTTDTQYF
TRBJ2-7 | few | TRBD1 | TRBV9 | TGTGCCAGCAGCGGCCGGGACAGGGGGTCCTACGAGCAGTACTTC | CASSGRDRGSYEQYF
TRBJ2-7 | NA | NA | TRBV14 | TGTGCCAGCAGCCAACAGGGCCTGTCCTACGAGCAGTACTTC | CASSQQGLSYEQYF
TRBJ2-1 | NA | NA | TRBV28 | TGTGCCAGCAGTAGCTCGGGGCGGGGGCTCCACAATGAGCAGTTCTTC | CASSSSGRGLHNEQFF
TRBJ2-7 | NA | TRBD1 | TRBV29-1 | TGCAGCGTTGAAGGAGGGACAGGGGGAAACGAGCAGTACTTC | CSVEGGTGGNEQYF
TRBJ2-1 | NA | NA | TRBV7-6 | TGTGCCAGCAGCCTCAGGGCCTCGAGCTCCTACAATGAGCAGTTCTTC | CASSLRASSSYNEQFF
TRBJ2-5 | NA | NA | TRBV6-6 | TGTGCCAGCAGTTACGGGAAGTACCAAGAGACCCAGTACTTC | CASSYGKYQETQYF
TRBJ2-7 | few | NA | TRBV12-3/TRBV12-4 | TGTGCCAGCAGTTCTGCGGGGCGCGGTTACGAGCAGTACTTC | CASSSAGRGYEQYF
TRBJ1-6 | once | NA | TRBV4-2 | TGTGCCAGCAGCCAAGATCCCACCGCGGACAGTGGGAATTCACCCCTCCACTTT | CASSQDPTADSGNSPLHF
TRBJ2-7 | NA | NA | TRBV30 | TGTGCCGGTCAAATAGCGACCGAGCAGTACTTC | CAGQIATEQYF
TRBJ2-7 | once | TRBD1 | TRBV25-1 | TGTGCCAGCAGTGATCAGGACAGGGGAGAGCAGTACTTC | CASSDQDRGEQYF
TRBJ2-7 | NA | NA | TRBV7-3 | TGTGCCAGCAGCTTCCCCCAGCCTCCCTACGAGCAGTACTTC | CASSFPQPPYEQYF
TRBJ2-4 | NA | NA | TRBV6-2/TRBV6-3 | TGTGCCAGCAGTACCAGAAAGGAAGCGATAAGGAACATTCAGTACTTC | CASSTRKEAIRNIQYF
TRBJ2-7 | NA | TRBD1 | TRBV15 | TGTGCCACCAGCAGGGCTCCGGGACAGGCCTACGAGCAGTACTTC | CATSRAPGQAYEQYF
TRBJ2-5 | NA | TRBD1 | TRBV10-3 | TGTGCCATCAGTGAATCGGGACAGGGGGTGAAAGAGACCCAGTACTTC | CAISESGQGVKETQYF
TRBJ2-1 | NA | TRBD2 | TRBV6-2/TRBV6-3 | TGTGCCAGCAGTTACTCTAGCGGGAATGAGCAGTTCTTC | CASSYSSGNEQFF
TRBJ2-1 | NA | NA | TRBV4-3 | TGCGCCAGCAGCCAAGATGATGAGGGCGCTTATAGAACCCAGTTCTTC | CASSQDDEGAYRTQFF
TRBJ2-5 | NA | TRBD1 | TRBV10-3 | TGTGCCATCAGCAAACAGGGGTCGGAAGAGACCCAGTACTTC | CAISKQGSEETQYF
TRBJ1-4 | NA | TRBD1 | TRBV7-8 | TGTGCCAGCAGATCAGGGGGCGAAAAACTGTTTTTT | CASRSGGEKLFF
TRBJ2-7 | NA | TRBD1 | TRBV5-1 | TGCGCCAGCAGCCAGGGACAGGGGGTCTCCTACGAGCAGTACTTC | CASSQGQGVSYEQYF
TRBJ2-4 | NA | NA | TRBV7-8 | TGTGCCAGCAGCTTAATCGCAGGATTGTCCAAAAACATTCAGTACTTC | CASSLIAGLSKNIQYF
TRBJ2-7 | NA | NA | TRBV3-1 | TGTGCCAGCAGCCAAGGCCCCGGGTCCTCCTACGAGCAGTACTTC | CASSQGPGSSYEQYF
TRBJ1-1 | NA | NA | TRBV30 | TGTGCCTGGAGTGTACGGGGGGGCACTGAAGCTTTCTTT | CAWSVRGGTEAFF